Shown below are 21 T cell receptor beta chains from a single sample sequenced in a study of cytomegalovirus exposure and HLA in healthy donors. The data were produced by immunoSEQ multiplex PCR, yet TCRdb's version contains in-frame clones alone and is incomplete. Of 140,000 or so clones in the sample, 89% are singletons; the top ten hold 9%. Sequencing input: PBMCs. These receptors came from a woman between 18 and 29 years old in good health and CMV-seropositive.

The chain couples TRBV28 to TRBJ1-1; TRBD1 might be the D (5 bases). V lost 4 bases and J lost 4, with 16 bases in between. The CDR3 consists of 15 residues. The germline V gene encodes CDR1 MDHEN and CDR2 SYDVKM. In nucleotides, the CDR3 is TGTGCCAGCAGTTCCCCGGGAGGGGCGGGCACTGAAGCTTTCTTT. As protein: CASSSPGGAGTEAFF.

This clone was seen just once. The chain recombines TRBV2 with TRBJ2-7; D is ambiguous. Trimming took off 3 bases at V and 3 bases at J, with 15 bases between the two ends. Germline V gene sequence: CDR1 SNHLY, CDR2 FYNNEI. CDR3 size: 15 residues. The CDR3 coding sequence is TGTGCCAGCAGTGATGCGGAGCCCGTCGTCTACGAGCAGTACTTC. This sequence encodes CASSDAEPVVYEQYF. Variable domain in full (rest from reference TRBV2 and TRBJ2-7): EPEVTQTPSHQVTQMGQEVILRCVPISNHLYFYWYRQILGQKVEFLVSFYNNEISEKSEIFDDQFSVERPDGSNFTLKIRSTKLEDSAMYFCASSDAEPVVYEQYFGPGTRLTVT.

V usage is TRBV27 and J usage is TRBJ1-2, with TRBD1 matching over 7 bases. Trimming at V came to 6 bases and at J to 6 bases, leaving 7 bases not matched to a gene. Germline CDR1 reads MNHEY; CDR2 reads SMNVEV (reference sequence). CDR3 size: 13 residues. This CDR3 is CASRRQGLDGYTF. The CDR3 DNA is TGTGCCAGCAGAAGACAGGGTTTGGATGGCTACACCTTC.

The V gene is TRBV6-5, the J gene TRBJ1-2; maybe TRBD1 (6 bases). Trimming cost V 3 bases and J 4 bases, with 12 bases left between them. Germline V gives CDR1 MNHEY, CDR2 SVGAGI. The CDR3 is 14 amino acids. CDR3 loop: CASSYPDRIYGYTF. CDR3 nucleotide sequence: TGTGCCAGCAGTTATCCGGACAGAATCTATGGCTACACCTTC.

V gene TRBV9 combines with J gene TRBJ2-5; 9 positions agree with TRBD1. The J segment lost 5 bases and the V segment lost 4 bases, leaving 9 bases of the junction unmatched. CDR3 size: 15 residues. Germline assignment: CDR1 SGDLS and CDR2 YYNGEE. The CDR3 region has the DNA TGTGCCAGCAGCCAACGTCTAGACAGGGGGGAGACCCAGTACTTC. It codes for CASSQRLDRGETQYF.

This clone has a handful of counts. The V and J genes are TRBV29-1 and TRBJ1-1; the D is unclear. Germline V gives CDR1 SQVTM, CDR2 ANQGSEA. This CDR3 has 11 amino acids. Deletions cut 4 bases from V and 5 bases from J, with 8 bases between. This chain's CDR3 is CSVGGDTEAFF. In DNA form, the CDR3 reads TGCAGCGTTGGGGGAGATACTGAAGCTTTCTTT.

The chain combines TRBV25-1 with TRBJ1-5; D gene ambiguous. The CDR3 runs 12 residues. Deletions cut 6 bases from V and 4 bases from J, with 7 bases between. Germline CDR1 and CDR2: MGHDK and SYGVNS. This CDR3 is CASSRGNQPQHF. The DNA of the CDR3 is TGTGCCAGCAGCCGAGGGAATCAGCCCCAGCATTTT.

The chain uses TRBV11-2 and TRBJ1-1, with 7 positions matching TRBD1. CDR3 length equals 15 residues. Germline assignment: CDR1 SGHAT and CDR2 FQNNGV. The trim removed 5 bases at V and 1 base at J, leaving 7 bases unmatched. Written as DNA, the CDR3 is TGTGCCAGCAGCCCTATGGGGACAGCGAACACTGAAGCTTTCTTT. Amino acids: CASSPMGTANTEAFF.

CDR3 nucleotides: TGTGCCAGCTCACTAGAAGCGGGCTACGAGCAGTACTTC. It translates to CASSLEAGYEQYF. V is TRBV18 and J is TRBJ2-7, with a possible D match to TRBD2 (6 bases). CDR1 and CDR2 (germline): KGHSH, LQKENI. The ends were cut back, 4 bases at V and 3 bases at J, with 10 bases in the middle. The CDR3 runs to 13 residues.

The V call is TRBV2, the J call TRBJ2-7, with TRBD1 matching 12 bases. V shed 8 bases, J shed 9 bases, and the junction held 8 bases outside the gene matches. The CDR3 length is 13 residues. Germline V gene sequence: CDR1 SNHLY, CDR2 FYNNEI. CDR3 coding DNA: TGTGCCAGCCGGGACAGGGGGCGAATAGGGCAGTACTTC. Translated, it gives CASRDRGRIGQYF. The full variable domain, in which reference TRBV2 and TRBJ2-7 provide the parts outside the CDR3, is EPEVTQTPSHQVTQMGQEVILRCVPISNHLYFYWYRQILGQKVEFLVSFYNNEISEKSEIFDDQFSVERPDGSNFTLKIRSTKLEDSAMYFCASRDRGRIGQYFGPGTRLTVT.

This chain's CDR3 is CAITRDSRTGELFF. CDR3 DNA: TGTGCCATCACCCGGGACAGCAGAACCGGGGAGCTGTTTTTT. The chain employs TRBV10-3 and TRBJ2-2; 7 bases map to TRBD1. V dropped 7 bases and J dropped 5; count of bases not matched to a gene: 7. Germline V CDR1 and CDR2: ENHRY, SYGVKD. The CDR3 covers 14 residues.

The rearrangement uses TRBV6-1 and TRBJ1-2; D is unclear. This CDR3 region has 12 residues. V dropped 1 base and J dropped 5 bases, with 5 bases sitting between them. Germline loops: CDR1 MNHNS, CDR2 SASEGT. Here the CDR3 DNA reads TGTGCCAGCAGTGAAGGAGGATATGGCTACACCTTC. Residues: CASSEGGYGYTF.

The chain combines TRBV7-2 with TRBJ1-5; 7 nucleotides agree with TRBD1. This CDR3 has 19 amino acids. V lost 5 bases to trimming and J lost 0 bases; unmatched junction nucleotides: 16. Germline V CDR1 and CDR2: SGHTA, FQGNSA. CDR3 DNA sequence: TGTGCCAGCAGCCCCTACCGGGACAGTATACCGCATAGCAATCAGCCCCAGCATTTT. Protein: CASSPYRDSIPHSNQPQHF.

This rearrangement joins TRBV5-1 to TRBJ2-1; 14 bases match TRBD2. In germline, CDR1 is SGHRS, CDR2 YFSETQ. After removal of 4 bases from V and 4 bases from J, the junction contained 7 bases not matched to a gene. CDR3 length: 17 residues. CDR3 amino acids: CASSPGTSGGQYNEQFF. The CDR3 nucleotides are TGCGCCAGCAGCCCTGGGACTAGCGGGGGACAGTACAATGAGCAGTTCTTC.

The chain combines TRBV5-1 with TRBJ2-7; 10 positions match TRBD1. V lost 4 bases and J lost 1; bases outside the gene matches: 2. Germline V CDR1 and CDR2: SGHRS, YFSETQ. The CDR3 has 14 residues. CDR3 loop: CASSRTGGSYEQYF. CDR3 DNA sequence: TGCGCCAGCAGCCGGACAGGGGGGTCCTACGAGCAGTACTTC.

The chain employs TRBV29-1 and TRBJ2-7; 8 nucleotides line up with TRBD1. The trim removed 3 bases at V and 5 bases at J, leaving 6 bases unmatched. Germline V lookup: CDR1 SQVTM, CDR2 ANQGSEA. CDR3 size: 13 residues. CDR3 nucleotide sequence: TGCAGCGTTGAGACCCACAGGGGGGACGAGCAGTACTTC. Translated: CSVETHRGDEQYF.

The chain combines TRBV5-4 with TRBJ2-7; 11 bases align to TRBD2. J gave up 5 bases and V 4 bases, and 2 bases lay outside the gene matches. The germline CDR1 and CDR2 sequences are SGHNT and YYREEE (reference sequence). The CDR3 consists of 13 residues. DNA of the CDR3: TGTGCCAGCAGCCCGACTAGCGGGGACGAGCAGTACTTC. It translates to CASSPTSGDEQYF. Using reference TRBV5-4 and TRBJ2-7 for the parts outside the CDR3, the full variable domain is ETGVTQSPTHLIKTRGQQVTLRCSSQSGHNTVSWYQQALGQGPQFIFQYYREEENGRGNFPPRFSGLQFPNYSSELNVNALELDDSALYLCASSPTSGDEQYFGPGTRLTVT.

This clone was recorded only once. V is TRBV7-6 and J is TRBJ1-5; unclear D gene. The V gene lost 1 base and the J gene lost 9 bases, with 13 bases spanning the gap. Germline V gene sequence: CDR1 SGHVS, CDR2 FNYEAQ. This CDR3 comprises 14 residues. CDR3 sequence (DNA): TGTGCCAGCAGCTTAGAGCAGGCCGTAGGGCCCCAGCATTTT. Protein sequence: CASSLEQAVGPQHF.

The J gene is TRBJ2-1, the V gene TRBV7-8; 7 bases are a match to TRBD2. The length of the CDR3 is 17 residues. In germline, CDR1 is SGHVS, CDR2 FQNEAQ. Trimming took 6 bases from V and 3 from J; bases not matched to a gene: 14. This chain's CDR3 is CASRGGTRGTIYNEQFF. CDR3 nucleotides: TGTGCCAGCAGGGGGGGTACGCGGGGGACCATCTACAATGAGCAGTTCTTC. The variable domain in full, with the rest retrieved from reference TRBV7-8 and TRBJ2-1, is GAGVSQSPRYKVAKRGQDVALRCDPISGHVSLFWYQQALGQGPEFLTYFQNEAQLDKSGLPSDRFFAERPEGSVSTLKIQRTQQEDSAVYLCASRGGTRGTIYNEQFFGPGTRLTVL.

The chain couples TRBV9 to TRBJ1-3, with 7 bases that match TRBD1. The CDR3 covers 14 residues. Per germline, CDR1 SGDLS and CDR2 YYNGEE. With 3 bases clipped from V and 2 bases from J, the junction kept 2 bases outside the gene matches. For the CDR3, the DNA is TGTGCCAGCAGCGGAGGGACAGCTGGAAACACCATATATTTT. Amino acids: CASSGGTAGNTIYF. Combining the CDR3 with reference TRBV9 and TRBJ1-3 gives the whole variable domain DSGVTQTPKHLITATGQRVTLRCSPRSGDLSVYWYQQSLDQGLQFLIQYYNGEERAKGNILERFSAQQFPDLHSELNLSSLELGDSALYFCASSGGTAGNTIYFGEGSWLTVV.

The gene calls are TRBV2 and TRBJ2-7; 7 bases line up with TRBD1. This CDR3 has 16 residues. After removal of 2 bases from V and 0 bases from J, the junction contained 7 bases not matched to a gene. Germline assignment: CDR1 SNHLY and CDR2 FYNNEI. The CDR3, as DNA: TGTGCCAGCAGTGAACGGGAACAGGGGCTCTCCTACGAGCAGTACTTC. This translates into CASSEREQGLSYEQYF.